This T cell receptor beta chain was captured in a study of tumor and adjacent non-tumor tissue in lung cancer (dated by TCRdb to 2016 to 2018). At the level of the whole study: The cohort included about a dozen adenocarcinoma, 2 squamous cell carcinoma and 1 small cell lung cancer patients. Ages among the roughly 15 patients ranged from about 31 to 85 years, there were approximately 10 men and 5 women, and disease was at TNM stage I to III. In total, sequencing yielded over 95 million productive TCRbeta reads, which works out to an average of approximately 4.1 million reads per sample. Using bulk TCRbeta repertoires from approximately 15 lung cancer patients, the study set lung tumor tissue side by side with matched distant non-tumor lung tissue. A few dozen paired specimens, one tumor and one normal lung sample per patient, were profiled by TCRbeta CDR3 sequencing. Results the study describes overall, beyond this receptor: Peripheral blood was not sequenced, so blood TCRbeta repertoires in these lung cancer patients were not examined. The cohort had only about 14 patients, and the authors noted that larger samples and more detailed clinical data are needed. The top 100 clones made up a significantly larger cumulative share of the repertoire in normal lung than in tumor tissue. Younger patients had significantly higher TCR diversity, and higher tumor TCR diversity was associated with shorter overall and disease-free survival. Tumor tissue showed significantly higher TCR diversity (inverse Simpson) than normal lung tissue, at around 460 vs 160 (P = 0.0075, Mann-Whitney U test). The sequencing platform is not named in the methods, and unique molecular identifiers are not mentioned.

RNA was isolated from bulk unsorted tissue, and RNA quality was assessed with a NanoDrop ND-1000 and an Agilent 2100. Donors were newly diagnosed lung cancer patients admitted for thoracic surgery in China between August and November 2014, without prior chemotherapy. Patients with previous radiotherapy or chemotherapy, or with another concurrent cancer, were excluded from the study. Pieces of surgical tissue measuring roughly 1-2.3 cm3 were kept in RNAlater solution and stored at -80 degrees C until use. Library preparation used multiplex PCR. Sequencing was carried out with an Illumina HiSeq 2500. TCRbeta libraries were built by three rounds of nested PCR using primers (Table S4), following protocols modified from ARM-PCR. PCR products of 200-500 bp were gel-excised and purified with the QIAquick gel extraction kit before sequencing. The published analysis was carried out like this. Trimmomatic was used to clean the reads, FLASH merged the cleaned reads into complete CDR3 sequences, and MiTCR assigned the sequences to V(D)J germline segments. VDJtools was used to compute clonal diversity as the inverse Simpson's index. A read counted as productive if the sequence was in-frame and lacked a premature stop codon. The public reads were run again by TCRdb, first through fastp at Q25 and then through MiXCR, and only productive beta chains were kept. CDR3 protein sequences are deduplicated, and each keeps its most common genes and DNA. The V and J calls and clone size are TCRdb's, not the authors'. This sample holds roughly 200,000 distinct CDR3 sequences; about 76% were observed only once. Together, the top ten hold around 25% of the sample.

On this clonotype itself: Its recognized antigen is unknown. Base qualities are not provided; no much larger clone lies one nucleotide away.

The germline V gene yields SGHAT for CDR1 and FQNNGV for CDR2. V is reduced by 5 bases and J by 4 bases, leaving a spacing of 13 bases between them. Reading from cysteine to phenylalanine, the CDR3 counts 14 amino acids. The only DNA kept is the CDR3, 42 bases in frame from the first base. This sequence was found in a man in his sixties with non-small cell lung cancer. The sequenced sample consisted of lung tumor tissue. The chain couples TRBV11-2 to TRBJ2-3; a weak D assignment points to TRBD2 (6 bases agree). The DNA sequence reads TGTGCCAGCAGCACGAGACTAGGACCAGATACGCAGTATTTT. Its translation is CASSTRLGPDTQYF.